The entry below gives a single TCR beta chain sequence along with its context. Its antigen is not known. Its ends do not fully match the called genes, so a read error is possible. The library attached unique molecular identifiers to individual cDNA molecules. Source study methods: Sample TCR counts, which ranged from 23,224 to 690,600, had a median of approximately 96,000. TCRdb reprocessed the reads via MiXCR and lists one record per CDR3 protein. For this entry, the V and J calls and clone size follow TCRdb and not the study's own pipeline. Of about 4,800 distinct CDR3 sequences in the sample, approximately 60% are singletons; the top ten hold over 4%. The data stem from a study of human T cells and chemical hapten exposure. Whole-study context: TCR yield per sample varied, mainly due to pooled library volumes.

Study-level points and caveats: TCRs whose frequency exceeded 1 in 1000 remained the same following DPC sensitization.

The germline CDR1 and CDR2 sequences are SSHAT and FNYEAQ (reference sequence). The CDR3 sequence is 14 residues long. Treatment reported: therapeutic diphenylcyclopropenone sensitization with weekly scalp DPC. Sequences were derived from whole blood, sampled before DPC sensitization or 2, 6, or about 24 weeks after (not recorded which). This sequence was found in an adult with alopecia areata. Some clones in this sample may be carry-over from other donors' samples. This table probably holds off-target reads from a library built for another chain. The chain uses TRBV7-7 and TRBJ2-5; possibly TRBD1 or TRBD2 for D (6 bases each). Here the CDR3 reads CASSGRGPQETQYF. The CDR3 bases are TGTGCTAGCAGCGGCCGGGGGCCCCAAGAGACCCAGTACTTC.